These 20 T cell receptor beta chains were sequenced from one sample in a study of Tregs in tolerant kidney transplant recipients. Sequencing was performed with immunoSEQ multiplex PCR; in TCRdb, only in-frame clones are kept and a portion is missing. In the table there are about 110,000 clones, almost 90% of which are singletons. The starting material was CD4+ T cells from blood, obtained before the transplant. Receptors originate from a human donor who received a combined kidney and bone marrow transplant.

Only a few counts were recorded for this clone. The CDR3 here is CATLSGRVTDTQYF. CDR3 DNA sequence: TGTGCCACCCTCAGCGGGAGAGTGACAGATACGCAGTATTTT. The rearrangement joins TRBV10-3 to TRBJ2-3; 8 nucleotides line up with TRBD2. J gave up 3 bases and V 10 bases, and 9 bases lay outside the gene matches. Germline V gene data show CDR1 as ENHRY and CDR2 as SYGVKD. The CDR3 has 14 amino acids.

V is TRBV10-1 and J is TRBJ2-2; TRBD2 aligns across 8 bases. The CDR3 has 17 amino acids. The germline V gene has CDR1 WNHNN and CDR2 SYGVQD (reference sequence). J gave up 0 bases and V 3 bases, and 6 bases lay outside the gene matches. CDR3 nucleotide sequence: TGCGCCAGCAGTGAACAGCGGGGGCCCGCGAACACCGGGGAGCTGTTTTTT. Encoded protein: CASSEQRGPANTGELFF.

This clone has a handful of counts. The CDR3 spells CASSGQGAGNQPQHF. CDR3 coding DNA: TGTGCCAGCAGTGGCCAGGGGGCTGGCAATCAGCCCCAGCATTTT. This chain uses TRBV2 with TRBJ1-5, with TRBD1 matching over 8 bases. The length of the CDR3 is 15 residues. From germline, CDR1 is SNHLY and CDR2 FYNNEI. Unmatched junction bases numbered 4, after V lost 4 bases and J lost 2 bases.

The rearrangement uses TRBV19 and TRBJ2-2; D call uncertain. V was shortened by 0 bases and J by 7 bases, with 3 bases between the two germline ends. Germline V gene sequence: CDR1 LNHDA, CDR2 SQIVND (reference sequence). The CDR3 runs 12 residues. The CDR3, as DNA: TGTGCCAGTAGTATAGACCGCGGGGAGCTGTTTTTT. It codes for CASSIDRGELFF.

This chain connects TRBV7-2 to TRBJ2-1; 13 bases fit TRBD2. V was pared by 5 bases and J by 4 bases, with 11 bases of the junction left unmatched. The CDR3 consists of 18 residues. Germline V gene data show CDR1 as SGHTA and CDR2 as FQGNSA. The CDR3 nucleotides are TGTGCCAGCAGCCCCGAAAGACTAGCGGGGGGATTTTACAATGAGCAGTTCTTC. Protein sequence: CASSPERLAGGFYNEQFF.

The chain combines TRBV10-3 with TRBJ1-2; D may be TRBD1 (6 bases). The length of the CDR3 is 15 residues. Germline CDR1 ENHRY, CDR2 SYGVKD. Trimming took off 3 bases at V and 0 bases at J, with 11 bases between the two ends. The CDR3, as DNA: TGTGCCATCAGTGATGTGGCAGGGGCTAACTATGGCTACACCTTC. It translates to CAISDVAGANYGYTF.

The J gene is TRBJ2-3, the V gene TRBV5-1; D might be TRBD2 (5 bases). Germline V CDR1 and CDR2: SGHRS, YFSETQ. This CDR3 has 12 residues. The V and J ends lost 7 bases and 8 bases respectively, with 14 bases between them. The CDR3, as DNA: TGCGCCAGCTCAACCGGGGATTTTACGCAGTATTTT. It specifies CASSTGDFTQYF.

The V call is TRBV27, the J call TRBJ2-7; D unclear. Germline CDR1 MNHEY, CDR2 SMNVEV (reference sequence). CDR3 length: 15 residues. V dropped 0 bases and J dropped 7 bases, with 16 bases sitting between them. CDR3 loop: CASSLSWASRMEQYF. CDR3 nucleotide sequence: TGTGCCAGCAGTTTATCGTGGGCCAGCCGCATGGAGCAGTACTTC.

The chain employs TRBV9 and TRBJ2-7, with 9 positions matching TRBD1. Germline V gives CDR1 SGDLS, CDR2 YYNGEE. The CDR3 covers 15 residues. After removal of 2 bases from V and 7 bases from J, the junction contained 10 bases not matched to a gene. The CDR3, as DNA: TGTGCCAGCAGCGTCACAGGGGGCCGGTTTGAGGAGCAGTACTTC. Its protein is CASSVTGGRFEEQYF. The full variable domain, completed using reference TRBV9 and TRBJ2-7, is DSGVTQTPKHLITATGQRVTLRCSPRSGDLSVYWYQQSLDQGLQFLIQYYNGEERAKGNILERFSAQQFPDLHSELNLSSLELGDSALYFCASSVTGGRFEEQYFGPGTRLTVT.

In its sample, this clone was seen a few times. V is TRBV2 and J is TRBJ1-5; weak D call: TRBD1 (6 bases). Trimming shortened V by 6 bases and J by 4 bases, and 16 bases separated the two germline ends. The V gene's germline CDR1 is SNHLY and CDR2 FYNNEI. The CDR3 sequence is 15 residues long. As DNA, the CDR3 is TGTGCCAGCAGATCAACAGGGAAGGAGAATCAGCCCCAGCATTTT. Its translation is CASRSTGKENQPQHF.

In DNA form, the CDR3 reads TGTGCCAGCTCACCCACACAGGGCCTTAACTATGGCTACACCTTC. This translates into CASSPTQGLNYGYTF. This chain joins TRBV18 and TRBJ1-2; the D gene is possibly TRBD1 (6 bases). V dropped 3 bases and J dropped 1 base, with 12 bases sitting between them. The germline CDR1 and CDR2 sequences are KGHSH and LQKENI. The CDR3 is 15 amino acids.

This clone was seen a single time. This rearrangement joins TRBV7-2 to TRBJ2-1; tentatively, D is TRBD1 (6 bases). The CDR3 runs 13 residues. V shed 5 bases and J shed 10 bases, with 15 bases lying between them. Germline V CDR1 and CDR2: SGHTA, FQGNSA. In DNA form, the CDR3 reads TGTGCCAGCAGCCTCCGGGACACAGAAGAGCAGTTCTTC. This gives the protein CASSLRDTEEQFF.

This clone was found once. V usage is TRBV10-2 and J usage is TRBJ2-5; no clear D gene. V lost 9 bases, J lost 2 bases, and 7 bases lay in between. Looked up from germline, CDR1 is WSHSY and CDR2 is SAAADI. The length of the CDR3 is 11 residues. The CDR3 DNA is TGCGCCAGTAGACATCAAGAGACCCAGTACTTC. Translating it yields CASRHQETQYF.

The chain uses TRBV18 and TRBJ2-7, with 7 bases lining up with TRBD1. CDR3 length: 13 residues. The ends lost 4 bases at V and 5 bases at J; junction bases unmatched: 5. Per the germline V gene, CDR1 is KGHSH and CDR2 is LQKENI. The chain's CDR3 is CASSRQGRNEQYF. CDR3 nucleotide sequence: TGTGCCAGCTCACGACAGGGTCGAAACGAGCAGTACTTC.

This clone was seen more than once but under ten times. The CDR3: CASSLGDSLYNEQFF. CDR3 coding DNA: TGTGCCAGCAGCTTAGGGGACAGCCTCTACAATGAGCAGTTCTTC. V gene TRBV7-7 combines with J gene TRBJ2-1; 7 bases match TRBD1. This CDR3 comprises 15 residues. V lost 1 base and J lost 3; bases outside the gene matches: 3. Germline loops: CDR1 SSHAT, CDR2 FNYEAQ (reference sequence).

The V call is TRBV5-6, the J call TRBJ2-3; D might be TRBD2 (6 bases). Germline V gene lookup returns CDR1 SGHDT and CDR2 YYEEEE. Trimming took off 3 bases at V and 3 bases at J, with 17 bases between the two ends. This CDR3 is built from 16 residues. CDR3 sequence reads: CASSSYSGGGTDTQYF. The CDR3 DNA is TGTGCCAGCAGCTCATATAGCGGAGGCGGGACAGATACGCAGTATTTT.

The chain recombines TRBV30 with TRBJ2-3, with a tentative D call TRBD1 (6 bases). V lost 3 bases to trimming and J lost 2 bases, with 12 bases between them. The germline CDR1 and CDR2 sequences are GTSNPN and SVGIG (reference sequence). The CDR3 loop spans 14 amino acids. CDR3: CAWSVTGFTDTQYF. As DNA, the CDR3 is TGTGCCTGGAGCGTGACAGGATTCACAGATACGCAGTATTTT.

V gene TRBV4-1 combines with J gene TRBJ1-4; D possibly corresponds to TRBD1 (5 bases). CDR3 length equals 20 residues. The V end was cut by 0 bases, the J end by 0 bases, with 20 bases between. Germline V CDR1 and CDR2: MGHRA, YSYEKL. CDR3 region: CASSQDRMKGTIATNEKLFF. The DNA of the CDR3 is TGCGCCAGCAGCCAAGACAGGATGAAAGGGACTATCGCAACTAATGAAAAACTGTTTTTT.

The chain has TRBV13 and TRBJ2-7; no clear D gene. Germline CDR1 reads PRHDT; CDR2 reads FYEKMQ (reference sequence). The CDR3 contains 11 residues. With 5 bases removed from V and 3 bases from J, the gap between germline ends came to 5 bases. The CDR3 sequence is CASSTYYEQYF. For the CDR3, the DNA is TGTGCCAGCAGCACCTACTACGAGCAGTACTTC.

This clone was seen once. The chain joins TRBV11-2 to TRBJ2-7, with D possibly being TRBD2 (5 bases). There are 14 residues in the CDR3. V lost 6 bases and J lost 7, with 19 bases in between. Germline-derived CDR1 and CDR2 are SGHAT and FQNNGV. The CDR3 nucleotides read TGTGCCAGCAGTTCTAGCCGGGGTCTCCGGGAGCAGTACTTC. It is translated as CASSSSRGLREQYF.